The 32 T cell receptor beta chains in this list originate from one sample, sequenced in a study of cytomegalovirus exposure and HLA in healthy donors. PCR used 60 Vbeta primers and 13 Jbeta primers. Libraries were prepared by immunoSEQ multiplex PCR; TCRdb keeps only in-frame clonotypes and omits some of them. The sample has about 130,000 clones, around three quarters seen once; the top ten hold less than 4.5%. Sample: PBMCs. Receptors were obtained from a man aged 35-49 years in good health and CMV-seronegative.

With respect to this clone: The germline gene is not matched at one end of the junction; a read error may be the cause. J is TRBJ1-4 and V is TRBV7-9; D gene unclear. The CDR3 is 16 amino acids. The germline V gene encodes CDR1 SEHNR and CDR2 FQNEAQ (reference sequence). CDR3 coding DNA: TGTTCCAGCAGCTCGATCACTCCCGGGGCTAATGAAAAACTGTTTTTT. Amino acids: CSSSSITPGANEKLFF.

V is TRBV27 and J is TRBJ2-2, with 12 bases aligning to TRBD2. This CDR3 region has 16 residues. Germline CDR1 and CDR2: MNHEY and SMNVEV (reference sequence). Trimming at V came to 0 bases and at J to 7 bases, leaving 3 bases not matched to a gene. This CDR3 is CASSLSLAGGIGELFF. The CDR3 nucleotides read TGTGCCAGCAGTTTATCACTAGCGGGGGGAATCGGGGAGCTGTTTTTT.

Points on this clone: A junction end diverges from the germline sequence, so it may reflect a read error. The DNA for the CDR3 is TGTGCCAGCAGCTTGGACAGGGGGCGGGAATCCTTC. Its translation: CASSLDRGRESF. The chain joins TRBV7-8 to TRBJ1-2, with 11 bases aligning to TRBD1. CDR1 SGHVS and CDR2 FQNEAQ come from the germline V gene. The CDR3 is made up of 12 amino acids. Combining the CDR3 with reference TRBV7-8 and TRBJ1-2 gives the whole variable domain GAGVSQSPRYKVAKRGQDVALRCDPISGHVSLFWYQQALGQGPEFLTYFQNEAQLDKSGLPSDRFFAERPEGSVSTLKIQRTQQEDSAVYLCASSLDRGRESFGSGTRLTVV.

Regarding this clone: This same CDR3 is encoded by further DNA sequences in the sample. The gene calls are TRBV9 and TRBJ2-1, with TRBD2 matching 9 bases. The CDR3 is made up of 15 amino acids. With V trimmed by 1 base and J by 4 bases, 3 bases remained unmatched. CDR1 is SGDLS, CDR2 YYNGEE, per germline. The CDR3 DNA reads as TGTGCCAGCAGCGTACTAAGCGGGGGGTACAATGAGCAGTTCTTC. The encoded protein is CASSVLSGGYNEQFF.

This clone was seen a single time. The chain recombines TRBV5-8 with TRBJ1-1; D is uncertain. The V end lost 4 bases, the J end lost 5 bases, and 18 bases lay between the germline ends. The CDR3 has 15 residues. Germline V gene lookup returns CDR1 SGHTS and CDR2 YDEGEE. CDR3 sequence (DNA): TGTGCCAGCAGCCTAGACCGAGGTGAGGGAACTGAAGCTTTCTTT. Protein sequence: CASSLDRGEGTEAFF.

The count of this clone is one. The chain has TRBV27 and TRBJ2-7; 7 bases agree with TRBD2. Germline V CDR1 and CDR2: MNHEY, SMNVEV (reference sequence). The CDR3 extends over 12 amino acids. After removal of 6 bases from V and 5 bases from J, the junction contained 4 bases not matched to a gene. CDR3 loop: CASSWGGDEQYF. The CDR3 DNA reads as TGTGCCAGCAGCTGGGGGGGGGACGAGCAGTACTTC.

This chain connects TRBV28 to TRBJ2-2, with a tentative D call TRBD2 (6 bases). This CDR3 has 16 amino acids. Per germline, CDR1 MDHEN and CDR2 SYDVKM. The V gene lost 3 bases and the J gene lost 4 bases, with 15 bases spanning the gap. CDR3 sequence: CASSFKLTSGTGELFF. The CDR3 DNA reads TGTGCCAGCAGTTTTAAATTGACTAGTGGCACCGGGGAGCTGTTTTTT.

The chain employs TRBV7-2 and TRBJ1-2, with a possible D match to TRBD1 (5 bases). There are 16 residues in the CDR3. V lost 1 base and J lost 8, with 20 bases in between. Germline loops: CDR1 SGHTA, CDR2 FQGNSA. The CDR3 region is CASSLGGGARAGGYTF. The DNA of the CDR3 is TGTGCCAGCAGCTTAGGCGGCGGGGCCAGGGCAGGGGGCTACACCTTC.

The chain couples TRBV13 to TRBJ2-1, with 11 nucleotides matching TRBD2. Trimming removed 7 bases from V and 3 bases from J; junction bases left unmatched: 5. This CDR3 spans 15 amino acids. From germline, CDR1 is PRHDT and CDR2 FYEKMQ (reference sequence). CDR3 nucleotides: TGTGCCAGCAAACTCGGACTAGCGGGCTACAATGAGCAGTTCTTC. Amino acid sequence: CASKLGLAGYNEQFF.

The CDR3 coding sequence is TGTGCCAGCTCAACCGAAGGGACAGGGGTAAGCCCAGGCGAGCAGTACTTC. This sequence encodes CASSTEGTGVSPGEQYF. V gene TRBV18 combines with J gene TRBJ2-7; 10 nucleotides match TRBD1. Looked up from germline, CDR1 is KGHSH and CDR2 is LQKENI. Germline trimming cut 5 bases from V and 6 bases from J; bases unmatched to any gene: 16. This CDR3 has 17 amino acids.

The gene calls are TRBV7-9 and TRBJ2-5, with TRBD1 identical over 8 bases. Germline lookup yields CDR1 SEHNR and CDR2 FQNEAQ (reference sequence). The CDR3 loop spans 15 amino acids. The ends lost 3 bases at V and 5 bases at J; junction bases unmatched: 8. The CDR3 DNA is TGTGCCAGCAGCTTGGAGACAGGGGCGGGGGAGACCCAGTACTTC. Encoded protein: CASSLETGAGETQYF.

The genes are TRBV19 and TRBJ1-6; no definite D call. Deletions cut 5 bases from V and 2 bases from J, with 7 bases between. CDR3 length: 14 amino acids. Germline assignment: CDR1 LNHDA and CDR2 SQIVND (reference sequence). The CDR3 nucleotides are TGTGCCAGTAGTGGTCAGACCTATAATTCACCCCTCCACTTT. Its translation: CASSGQTYNSPLHF.

The rearrangement links TRBV19 to TRBJ2-1, with 11 bases matching TRBD2. The V gene's germline CDR1 is LNHDA and CDR2 SQIVND (reference sequence). The ends lost 3 bases at V and 5 bases at J; junction bases unmatched: 6. The CDR3 runs to 16 residues. This chain's CDR3 is CASSMRGLAVDNEQFF. In DNA form, the CDR3 reads TGTGCCAGTAGTATGCGGGGACTAGCGGTAGACAATGAGCAGTTCTTC.

The V gene is TRBV9, the J gene TRBJ1-1, with a possible D match to TRBD1 (6 bases). CDR1 and CDR2 from the germline V gene are SGDLS and YYNGEE. V gave up 5 bases and J gave up 4 bases, with 15 bases separating them. This CDR3 region has 14 residues. For the CDR3, the DNA is TGTGCCAGCAGTACCGGAGGGGGGGTCACTGAAGCTTTCTTT. Protein product: CASSTGGGVTEAFF.

This chain uses TRBV5-1 with TRBJ1-5; the D gene is possibly TRBD1 (6 bases). The germline V gene has CDR1 SGHRS and CDR2 YFSETQ. V shed 4 bases and J shed 5 bases, with 13 bases lying between them. The CDR3 covers 14 residues. The CDR3 DNA sequence: TGCGCCAGCAGCGCCACAGGGTCCCATCAGCCCCAGCATTTT. It is translated as CASSATGSHQPQHF.

CDR3 loop: CASSQESGLTEAFF. CDR3 nucleotides: TGTGCCAGCAGCCAAGAGTCGGGTTTGACTGAAGCTTTCTTT. This rearrangement joins TRBV2 to TRBJ1-1; D is uncertain. Germline CDR1 reads SNHLY; CDR2 reads FYNNEI. CDR3 length equals 14 residues. Trimming pared 6 bases from V and 5 bases from J, leaving 16 bases between.

The rearrangement links TRBV5-1 to TRBJ2-5; TRBD1 agrees at 7 bases. With V trimmed by 3 bases and J by 5 bases, 7 bases remained unmatched. The CDR3 is 14 amino acids. Germline values: CDR1 SGHRS, CDR2 YFSETQ. The CDR3 here is CASSSGTDYETQYF. The CDR3 DNA reads TGCGCCAGCAGCTCCGGGACAGATTACGAGACCCAGTACTTC. Combining the CDR3 with reference TRBV5-1 and TRBJ2-5 gives the whole variable domain KAGVTQTPRYLIKTRGQQVTLSCSPISGHRSVSWYQQTPGQGLQFLFEYFSETQRNKGNFPGRFSGRQFSNSRSEMNVSTLELGDSALYLCASSSGTDYETQYFGPGTRLLVL.

The gene calls are TRBV27 and TRBJ2-3; 7 bases match TRBD1. V lost 6 bases, J lost 4 bases, and 16 bases stayed unmatched. The germline V gene has CDR1 MNHEY and CDR2 SMNVEV (reference sequence). The CDR3 is 17 amino acids. CDR3 in amino acids: CASRSKQGRGASDTQYF. Written as DNA, the CDR3 is TGTGCCAGCAGATCCAAACAGGGGAGAGGTGCGTCAGATACGCAGTATTTT.

Worth noting for this clone: A junction end diverges from the germline sequence, so it may reflect a read error. The V gene is TRBV7-9, the J gene TRBJ1-1; D is uncertain. From germline, CDR1 is SEHNR and CDR2 FQNEAQ (reference sequence). This CDR3 is built from 11 residues. CDR3 region: CASSLSAEAFF. CDR3 nucleotides: TGTGCCAGCAGCTTATCCGCTGAAGCCTTCTTT.

The V call is TRBV5-6, the J call TRBJ2-6; D perhaps matches TRBD1 (6 bases). Germline V lookup: CDR1 SGHDT, CDR2 YYEEEE. The CDR3 has 16 residues. V was cut by 4 bases and J by 1 base, with 12 bases left in between. The chain's CDR3 is CASSPRGGSGANVLTF. DNA for the CDR3: TGTGCCAGCAGCCCAAGAGGGGGATCTGGGGCCAACGTCCTGACTTTC.

V usage is TRBV25-1 and J usage is TRBJ2-5, with 7 bases matching TRBD1. Germline V lookup: CDR1 MGHDK, CDR2 SYGVNS. The V and J ends lost 9 bases and 5 bases, in that order; junction bases with no gene match: 9. The CDR3 is 13 amino acids. The CDR3 reads CASLKGASETQYF. The CDR3 coding sequence is TGTGCCAGTCTTAAGGGGGCCAGTGAGACCCAGTACTTC.

In DNA form, the CDR3 reads TGTGCCAGCAGCACACAGGGTAAAAACTCCTACGAGCAGTACTTC. It codes for CASSTQGKNSYEQYF. The chain recombines TRBV28 with TRBJ2-7, with D possibly being TRBD1 (6 bases). V lost 6 bases and J lost 0, with 15 bases in between. This CDR3 has 15 amino acids. Germline CDR1 and CDR2: MDHEN and SYDVKM.

This chain connects TRBV4-2 to TRBJ2-7; no clear D. CDR1 is LGHNA and CDR2 is YNFKEQ in the germline V gene. The CDR3 totals 11 residues. V lost 1 base and J lost 7, with 5 bases in between. The CDR3 nucleotides read TGTGCCAGCAGCCAAGGGCGGGAGCAGTACTTC. It yields the protein CASSQGREQYF.

This chain uses TRBV7-2 with TRBJ1-3; TRBD1 matches 8 bases. V gave up 3 bases and J gave up 7 bases; unmatched junction bases: 8. Germline loops: CDR1 SGHTA, CDR2 FQGNSA. The CDR3 has 15 residues. The CDR3 is CASSFQTGVWNTIYF. The CDR3 DNA reads TGTGCCAGCAGCTTCCAGACAGGGGTATGGAACACCATATATTTT.

The chain carries TRBV19 and TRBJ1-2; TRBD1 matches at 9 bases. V dropped 5 bases and J dropped 4; count of bases not matched to a gene: 11. The CDR3 contains 16 residues. Germline V gene data show CDR1 as LNHDA and CDR2 as SQIVND (reference sequence). CDR3 region: CASSATGTGKFYGYTF. CDR3 bases: TGTGCCAGTAGTGCCACTGGGACAGGGAAATTCTATGGCTACACCTTC.

The chain employs TRBV7-2 and TRBJ2-7, with 7 bases identical to TRBD2. CDR3 length equals 13 residues. Trimming removed 3 bases from V and 4 bases from J; junction bases left unmatched: 3. Per the germline V gene, CDR1 is SGHTA and CDR2 is FQGNSA. The CDR3: CASSFRGEYEQYF. The DNA for the CDR3 is TGTGCCAGCAGCTTCCGGGGGGAATACGAGCAGTACTTC.

The J gene is TRBJ1-1, the V gene TRBV7-2, with TRBD1 matching 7 bases. The germline V gene encodes CDR1 SGHTA and CDR2 FQGNSA. With 0 bases clipped from V and 1 base from J, the junction kept 2 bases outside the gene matches. The CDR3 runs to 15 residues. CDR3 bases: TGTGCCAGCAGCTTAGCAGGGGGCCAGAACACTGAAGCTTTCTTT. Amino acids: CASSLAGGQNTEAFF. Based on the CDR3 plus reference TRBV7-2 and TRBJ1-1, the full variable domain is GAGVSQSPSNKVTEKGKDVELRCDPISGHTALYWYRQSLGQGLEFLIYFQGNSAPDKSGLPSDRFSAERTGGSVSTLTIQRTQQEDSAVYLCASSLAGGQNTEAFFGQGTRLTVV.

The gene calls are TRBV28 and TRBJ1-4, with 8 bases matching TRBD1. CDR1 is MDHEN, CDR2 SYDVKM, per germline. V shed 6 bases, J shed 11 bases, and the junction held 8 bases outside the gene matches. CDR3 length: 13 amino acids. The CDR3: CASRDREKEKLFF. The CDR3 DNA reads as TGTGCCAGCAGGGACAGGGAAAAAGAGAAACTGTTTTTT.

The chain recombines TRBV7-6 with TRBJ1-1; D unresolved. The CDR3 extends over 14 amino acids. V was trimmed by 3 bases and J by 4 bases, leaving 12 bases between them. Germline loops: CDR1 SGHVS, CDR2 FNYEAQ. CDR3 bases: TGTGCCAGCAGCTTCGGGGAGTTCGGCACTGAAGCTTTCTTT. Its protein is CASSFGEFGTEAFF.

This chain uses TRBV18 with TRBJ1-6, with a possible D match to TRBD1 (5 bases). V was trimmed by 6 bases and J by 4 bases, leaving 10 bases between them. Germline V gives CDR1 KGHSH, CDR2 LQKENI. The CDR3 is 14 residues long. CDR3 sequence (DNA): TGTGCCAGCTCCCCGGGGGGGTATAATTCACCCCTCCACTTT. It encodes CASSPGGYNSPLHF.

The chain combines TRBV7-9 with TRBJ2-1, with 11 bases aligning to TRBD2. This CDR3 region has 17 residues. CDR1 SEHNR and CDR2 FQNEAQ come from the germline V gene (reference sequence). J gave up 4 bases and V 5 bases, and 10 bases lay outside the gene matches. CDR3 protein: CASSNPRLAGIYNEQFF. CDR3 bases: TGTGCCAGCAGCAATCCCCGACTAGCGGGGATTTACAATGAGCAGTTCTTC.

V gene TRBV11-3 combines with J gene TRBJ2-1; TRBD2 agrees at 7 bases. Per the germline V gene, CDR1 is SGHNT and CDR2 is YENEEA. The CDR3 consists of 15 residues. After removal of 1 base from V and 7 bases from J, the junction contained 7 bases not matched to a gene. Here the CDR3 DNA reads TGTGCCAGCAGCTTAGGGTTGACTAGCTTTAATGAGCAGTTCTTC. Protein product: CASSLGLTSFNEQFF.